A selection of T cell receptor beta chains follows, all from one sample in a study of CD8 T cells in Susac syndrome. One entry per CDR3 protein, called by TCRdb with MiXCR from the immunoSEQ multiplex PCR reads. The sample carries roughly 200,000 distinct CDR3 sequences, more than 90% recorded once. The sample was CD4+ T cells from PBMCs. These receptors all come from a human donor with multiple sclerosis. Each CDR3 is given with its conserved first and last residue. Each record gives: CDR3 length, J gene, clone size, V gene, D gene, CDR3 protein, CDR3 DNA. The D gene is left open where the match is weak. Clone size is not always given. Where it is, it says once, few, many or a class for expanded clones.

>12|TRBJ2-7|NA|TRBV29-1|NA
CSAVQGSYEQYF
TGCAGCGCTGTACAGGGTTCCTACGAGCAGTACTTC
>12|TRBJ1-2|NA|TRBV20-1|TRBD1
CSLGDRTYGYTF
TGCAGTTTGGGGGACAGAACCTATGGCTACACCTTC
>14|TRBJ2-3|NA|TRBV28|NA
CASRTGGSTDTQYF
TGTGCCAGCAGAACCGGAGGTAGCACAGATACGCAGTATTTT
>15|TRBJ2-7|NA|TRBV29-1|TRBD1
CSVETSGQGAYEQYF
TGCAGCGTTGAAACTAGCGGACAGGGGGCCTACGAGCAGTACTTC
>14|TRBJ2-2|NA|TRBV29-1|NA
CSVRTEPNTGELFF
TGCAGCGTCCGGACAGAACCGAACACCGGGGAGCTGTTTTTT
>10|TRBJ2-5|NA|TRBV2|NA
CASSVETQYF
TGTGCCAGCAGCGTCGAGACCCAGTACTTC
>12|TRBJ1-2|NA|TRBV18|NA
CASSRDHYGYTF
TGTGCCAGCTCACGAGACCACTATGGCTACACCTTC
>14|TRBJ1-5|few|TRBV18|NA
CASSPDRGNQPQHF
TGTGCCAGCTCTCCCGACAGAGGCAATCAGCCCCAGCATTTT
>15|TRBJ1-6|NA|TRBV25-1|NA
CASSEEGQGNSPLHF
TGTGCCAGCAGTGAGGAGGGCCAGGGTAATTCACCCCTCCACTTT
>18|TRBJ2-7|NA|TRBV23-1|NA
CASCYQDSHFGGSYEQYF
TGCGCCAGCTGCTACCAGGACAGCCACTTCGGGGGGTCCTACGAGCAGTACTTC
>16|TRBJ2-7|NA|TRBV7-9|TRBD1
CASSGYQGALGNEQYF
TGTGCCAGCAGCGGGTACCAGGGGGCCCTCGGGAACGAGCAGTACTTC
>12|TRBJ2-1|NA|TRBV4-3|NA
CASSPGTDEQFF
TGCGCCAGCAGCCCAGGGACCGATGAGCAGTTCTTC
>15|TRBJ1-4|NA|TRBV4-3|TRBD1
CASSPRTGTNEKLFF
TGCGCCAGCAGCCCCAGGACAGGGACTAATGAAAAACTGTTTTTT
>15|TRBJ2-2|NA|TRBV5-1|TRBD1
CASSRPGGDTGELFF
TGCGCCAGCAGCCGCCCAGGGGGCGACACCGGGGAGCTGTTTTTT
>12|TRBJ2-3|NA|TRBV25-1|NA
CASSPTGGTQYF
TGTGCCAGCAGTCCTACTGGTGGCACGCAGTATTTT
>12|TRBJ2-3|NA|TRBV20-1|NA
CSARTGPSEQYF
TGCAGTGCTAGAACTGGGCCTTCGGAGCAGTATTTT
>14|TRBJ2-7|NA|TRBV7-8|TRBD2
CASSPGLAAYEQYF
TGTGCCAGCAGCCCGGGACTAGCGGCCTACGAGCAGTACTTC
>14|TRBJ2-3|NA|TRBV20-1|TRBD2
CSALAGGRTDTQYF
TGCAGTGCTCTAGCGGGGGGCCGCACAGATACGCAGTATTTT
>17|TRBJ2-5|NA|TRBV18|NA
CASSPLPRKAGTETQYF
TGTGCCAGCTCACCACTCCCCCGGAAGGCGGGGACAGAGACCCAGTACTTC
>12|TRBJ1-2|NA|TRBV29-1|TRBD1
CSVVTGTYGYTF
TGCAGCGTCGTGACAGGGACCTATGGCTACACCTTC